Below, 18 T cell receptor beta chains from the same sample are listed, as sequenced in a study of blood T cell repertoires in COVID-19. Using immunoSEQ multiplex PCR, the repertoire was profiled, and TCRdb retains in-frame clones only, with some absent. Among under 250,000 clones, about 82% were seen once, and the ten largest hold just under 6.5%. Sequencing used peripheral blood. Every receptor here comes from a woman aged 60-75 years with active or convalescent COVID-19.

The J gene is TRBJ1-5, the V gene TRBV5-5; TRBD1 aligns across 7 bases. V trimming: 4 bases; J trimming: 4 bases; junction bases outside the gene matches: 5. Germline CDR1 reads SGHKS; CDR2 reads YYEKEE (reference sequence). The CDR3 covers 14 residues. The CDR3 is CASSRDSLNQPQHF. CDR3 coding DNA: TGTGCCAGCAGCCGGGACAGTCTTAATCAGCCCCAGCATTTT. The whole variable domain, filled in from reference TRBV5-5 and TRBJ1-5, reads DAGVTQSPTHLIKTRGQQVTLRCSPISGHKSVSWYQQVLGQGPQFIFQYYEKEERGRGNFPDRFSARQFPNYSSELNVNALLLGDSALYLCASSRDSLNQPQHFGDGTRLSIL.

This clone was observed once. The chain recombines TRBV3-1 (or the pseudogene TRBV3-2) with TRBJ2-6; D uncertain. The V end lost 4 bases, the J end lost 0 bases, and 7 bases lay between the germline ends. The germline V gene has CDR1 LGHDT and CDR2 YNNKEL (reference sequence). The CDR3 contains 15 residues. The CDR3 region is CASSRSGSGANVLTF. In DNA form, the CDR3 reads TGTGCCAGCAGCCGCAGTGGCTCTGGGGCCAACGTCCTGACTTTC.

The chain has TRBV5-1 and TRBJ1-4, with unresolved D. The germline V gene encodes CDR1 SGHRS and CDR2 YFSETQ. Trimming took 5 bases from V and 0 from J, leaving 11 bases between them. The CDR3 sequence is 15 residues long. CDR3 loop: CASRPGRSTNEKLFF. The CDR3, as DNA: TGCGCCAGCAGGCCCGGGAGGTCAACTAATGAAAAACTGTTTTTT.

This sequence joins TRBV3-1 (or the pseudogene TRBV3-2) and TRBJ2-1, with D unclear. Trimming took 5 bases from V and 5 from J, leaving 4 bases between them. The V gene's germline CDR1 is LGHDT and CDR2 YNNKEL (reference sequence). The CDR3 has 11 residues. The CDR3 reads CASSYDNEQFF. The CDR3 region has the DNA TGTGCCAGCAGCTATGACAATGAGCAGTTCTTC.

The sample holds a few counts of this clone. V usage is TRBV29-1 and J usage is TRBJ2-1, with 12 bases fitting TRBD2. The germline CDR1 and CDR2 sequences are SQVTM and ANQGSEA. With 0 bases clipped from V and 7 bases from J, the junction kept 4 bases outside the gene matches. The CDR3 loop spans 15 amino acids. CDR3 loop: CSVEDGLAGINEQFF. The CDR3 region has the DNA TGCAGCGTTGAAGACGGACTAGCGGGGATTAATGAGCAGTTCTTC.

CDR3 amino acids: CASSQIGREETQYF. CDR3 in DNA: TGTGCCAGCAGCCAGATCGGGAGAGAAGAGACCCAGTACTTC. V gene TRBV5-4 combines with J gene TRBJ2-5, with TRBD2 as a possible D gene (6 bases). The CDR3 contains 14 residues. Germline assignment: CDR1 SGHNT and CDR2 YYREEE (reference sequence). Trimming cost V 4 bases and J 3 bases, with 13 bases left between them.

The chain joins TRBV7-2 to TRBJ2-3; TRBD1 is a possible D gene (5 bases). Trimming stripped 8 bases from V and 0 bases from J, with 12 bases between. Germline loops: CDR1 SGHTA, CDR2 FQGNSA. This CDR3 has 14 residues. Here the CDR3 reads CASAGRASTDTQYF. As DNA, the CDR3 is TGTGCCAGCGCCGGCAGGGCCAGCACAGATACGCAGTATTTT.

The chain carries TRBV6-5 and TRBJ1-5; 7 bases are a match to TRBD1. The CDR3 length is 13 residues. Trimming removed 6 bases from V and 3 bases from J; junction bases left unmatched: 2. From germline, CDR1 is MNHEY and CDR2 SVGAGI. The CDR3 spells CASRGQNNQPQHF. The CDR3, as DNA: TGTGCCAGCAGGGGACAGAACAATCAGCCCCAGCATTTT.

The CDR3 sequence: CASLSASGSEEQYF. The CDR3 nucleotides are TGTGCCAGCCTCTCCGCTAGCGGGAGTGAAGAGCAGTACTTC. The rearrangement links TRBV18 to TRBJ2-7, with 10 bases that match TRBD2. The length of the CDR3 is 14 residues. V dropped 8 bases and J dropped 7; count of bases not matched to a gene: 11. CDR1 and CDR2 from the germline V gene are KGHSH and LQKENI.

Comments on this clone: Other DNA sequences within the sample encode an identical CDR3. The chain is built from TRBV10-3 and TRBJ2-3; D possibly corresponds to TRBD1 (5 bases). Between the trimmed V and J ends, which lost 3 bases and 1 base, there was a span of 11 bases. The CDR3 consists of 15 residues. CDR1 and CDR2 (germline): ENHRY, SYGVKD. Here the CDR3 reads CAISERGIGTDTQYF. The CDR3 DNA reads TGTGCCATCAGTGAAAGGGGCATCGGCACAGATACGCAGTATTTT.

The rearrangement joins TRBV28 to TRBJ1-6, with D unresolved. Germline V gene data show CDR1 as MDHEN and CDR2 as SYDVKM. The CDR3 consists of 15 residues. V was trimmed by 2 bases and J by 10 bases, leaving 15 bases between them. CDR3 sequence: CASSLGSGFRSPLHF. The CDR3 region has the DNA TGTGCCAGCAGTTTAGGGAGCGGGTTTCGGTCACCCCTCCACTTT.

This chain connects TRBV6-1 to TRBJ1-1; weak D call: TRBD1 (5 bases). Germline values: CDR1 MNHNS, CDR2 SASEGT. The CDR3 contains 18 residues. V was trimmed by 2 bases and J by 2 bases, leaving 21 bases between them. The CDR3 nucleotides are TGTGCCAGCAGTGAATCTCGCTTCTCGGGGGGGTCCAACACTGAAGCTTTCTTT. Its protein product is CASSESRFSGGSNTEAFF.

This CDR3 reads CASSPRTSGSTDTQYF. For the CDR3, the DNA is TGTGCCAGCAGCCCCAGGACTAGCGGGAGTACAGATACGCAGTATTTT. The V gene is TRBV4-2, the J gene TRBJ2-3, with 13 bases that match TRBD2. This CDR3 spans 16 amino acids. Looked up from germline, CDR1 is LGHNA and CDR2 is YNFKEQ. Trimming took 4 bases from V and 3 from J; bases not matched to a gene: 4.

This chain joins TRBV10-3 and TRBJ2-2; 12 bases are shared with TRBD2. This CDR3 region has 18 residues. The junction had 6 bases not matched to a gene; V was cut back by 0 bases and J by 4 bases. Germline V gene lookup returns CDR1 ENHRY and CDR2 SYGVKD. CDR3 nucleotide sequence: TGTGCCATCAGTGAGTCGGCTAGCGGGAGGGAAGGCACCGGGGAGCTGTTTTTT. Its protein product is CAISESASGREGTGELFF.

This chain connects TRBV6-1 to TRBJ2-7; D remains ambiguous. Germline CDR1 is MNHNS and CDR2 is SASEGT. This CDR3 has 12 amino acids. Between the trimmed V and J ends, which lost 2 bases and 3 bases, there was a span of 5 bases. Here the CDR3 DNA reads TGTGCCAGCAGTGAATTCGGCTACGAGCAGTACTTC. This gives the protein CASSEFGYEQYF.

This CDR3 reads CASSFHGELFF. The CDR3 bases are TGTGCCAGCAGCTTCCATGGGGAGCTGTTTTTT. The chain combines TRBV5-4 with TRBJ2-2; no definite D call. The CDR3 extends over 11 amino acids. Germline V gene data show CDR1 as SGHNT and CDR2 as YYREEE (reference sequence). V lost 2 bases and J lost 8, with 4 bases in between.

This chain's CDR3 is CASVGRSNQPQHF. Written as DNA, the CDR3 is TGTGCCTCAGTGGGGCGTAGCAATCAGCCCCAGCATTTT. V gene TRBV6-5 combines with J gene TRBJ1-5; a weak D match, TRBD1 (5 bases). V lost 11 bases, J lost 0 bases, and 11 bases lay in between. Looked up from germline, CDR1 is MNHEY and CDR2 is SVGAGI. CDR3 length: 13 residues.

The chain uses TRBV28 and TRBJ2-3, with D perhaps TRBD2 (6 bases). CDR1 is MDHEN and CDR2 is SYDVKM in the germline V gene. Between the trimmed V and J ends, which lost 8 bases and 2 bases, there was a span of 23 bases. The CDR3 loop spans 17 amino acids. This CDR3 reads CASSLGGALAYTDTQYF. DNA for the CDR3: TGTGCCAGCTCCCTTGGGGGAGCACTAGCATACACAGATACGCAGTATTTT.